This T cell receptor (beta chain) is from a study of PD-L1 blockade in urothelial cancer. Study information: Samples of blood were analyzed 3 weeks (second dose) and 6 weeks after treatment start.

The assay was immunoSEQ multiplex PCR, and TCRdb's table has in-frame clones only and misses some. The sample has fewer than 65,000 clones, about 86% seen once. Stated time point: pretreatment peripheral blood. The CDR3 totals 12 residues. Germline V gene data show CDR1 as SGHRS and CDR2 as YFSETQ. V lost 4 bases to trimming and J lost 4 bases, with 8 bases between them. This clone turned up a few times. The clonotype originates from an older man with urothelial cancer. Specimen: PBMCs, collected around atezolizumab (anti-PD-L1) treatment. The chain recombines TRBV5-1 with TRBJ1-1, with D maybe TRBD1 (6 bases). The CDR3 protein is CASSIQGTEAFF. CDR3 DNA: TGCGCCAGCAGCATACAGGGCACTGAAGCTTTCTTT.